This T cell receptor (beta chain) appears in the sequencing data of a study of blood T cell repertoires in COVID-19. Across the study: Samples taken during acute and convalescent COVID-19 were collected in the United States, Italy and Spain.

This CDR3 is 14 amino acids long. Germline CDR1 reads LNHDA; CDR2 reads SQIVND (reference sequence). Trimming pared 4 bases from V and 4 bases from J, leaving 13 bases between. Here immunoSEQ multiplex PCR was the method, and the copy in TCRdb shows in-frame clones only, minus some. Of about 170,000 clones detected, around 87% appear once; the ten largest clones hold under 0.7%. This receptor was obtained from a man aged 55 to 70 with COVID-19, enrolled during active disease. The rearrangement joins TRBV19 to TRBJ2-5, with D tentatively TRBD1 (5 bases). The sequencing sample was made of peripheral blood. CDR3 protein: CASSTGPGRETQYF. As DNA, the CDR3 is TGTGCCAGTAGTACGGGTCCAGGGCGAGAGACCCAGTACTTC. Together with reference TRBV19 and TRBJ2-5, the CDR3 gives the full variable domain: DGGITQSPKYLFRKEGQNVTLSCEQNLNHDAMYWYRQDPGQGLRLIYYSQIVNDFQKGDIAEGYSVSREKKESFPLTVTSAQKNPTAFYLCASSTGPGRETQYFGPGTRLLVL.